The clone carrying this TCR beta chain was recorded once. Sequencing used immunoSEQ multiplex PCR; TCRdb keeps in-frame clones, though not all of them. The sample comprises roughly 300,000 clones, about 83% of which are singletons, and roughly a tenth rests with the top ten. The sample is drawn from a study of blood T cell repertoires in COVID-19. Looking at the study overall: The origin of the acute and convalescent COVID-19 samples was the United States, Italy and Spain.

Germline V gene lookup returns CDR1 SGHRS and CDR2 YFSETQ. J lost 6 bases, V lost 4 bases, and 4 bases had no gene match. CDR3 length: 14 residues. V usage is TRBV5-1 and J usage is TRBJ2-3, with TRBD2 identical over 11 bases. The sample was peripheral blood. This receptor was identified in a woman between 45 and 65 years old who had recovered from COVID-19. The CDR3 sequence is CASSLTSGSDTQYF. The CDR3 DNA reads TGCGCCAGCAGCCTCACTAGCGGGAGTGATACGCAGTATTTT.